This T cell receptor beta chain was profiled in a study of blood T cell repertoires in COVID-19. Whole-study context: Samples of COVID-19 (acute and convalescent) were obtained from the United States, Italy and Spain. In each case, the material was cDNA or gDNA derived from T cells, B-cell-depleted T cells, or PBMCs.

The CDR3 is made up of 15 amino acids. CDR1 SGHVS and CDR2 FQNEAQ come from the germline V gene. The ends lost 3 bases at V and 3 bases at J; junction bases unmatched: 5. In the original processing: Researchers report that nucleated cell counts were estimated from reference gene primer amplification. Sequenced by immunoSEQ multiplex PCR; TCRdb stores in-frame clones only, minus some. V, J and clone size were drawn from that table, and D and trimming were deduced from the DNA. The sample includes approximately 280,000 clones, about 91% of them seen just once. The sample taken for sequencing was peripheral blood. This rearrangement joins TRBV7-8 to TRBJ2-1; 7 bases agree with TRBD1. This clonotype originated in a woman aged 55-70 years with acute or convalescent COVID-19. The CDR3 sequence: CASSLRQGVYNEQFF. DNA of the CDR3: TGTGCCAGCAGCTTGAGACAGGGCGTCTACAATGAGCAGTTCTTC.